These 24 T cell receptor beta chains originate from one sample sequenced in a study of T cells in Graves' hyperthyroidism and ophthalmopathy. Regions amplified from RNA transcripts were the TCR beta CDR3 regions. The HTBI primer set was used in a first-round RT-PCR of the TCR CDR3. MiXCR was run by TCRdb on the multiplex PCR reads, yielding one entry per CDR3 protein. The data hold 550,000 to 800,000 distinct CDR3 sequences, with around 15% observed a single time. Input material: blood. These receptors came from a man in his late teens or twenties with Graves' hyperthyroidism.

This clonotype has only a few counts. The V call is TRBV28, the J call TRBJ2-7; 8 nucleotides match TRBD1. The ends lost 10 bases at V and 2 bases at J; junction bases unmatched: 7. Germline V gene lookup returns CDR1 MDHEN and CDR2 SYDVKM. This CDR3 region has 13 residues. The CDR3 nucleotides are TGTGCCACCCGTTCACAGGGGGCCTACGAGCAGTACTTC. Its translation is CATRSQGAYEQYF.

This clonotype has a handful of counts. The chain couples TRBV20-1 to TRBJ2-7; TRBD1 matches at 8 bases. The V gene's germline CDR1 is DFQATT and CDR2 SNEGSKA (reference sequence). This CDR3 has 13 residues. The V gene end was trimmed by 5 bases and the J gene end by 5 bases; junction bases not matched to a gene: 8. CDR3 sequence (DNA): TGCAGTGCTTCCAGACAGGGGAAGAACGAGCAGTACTTC. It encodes CSASRQGKNEQYF.

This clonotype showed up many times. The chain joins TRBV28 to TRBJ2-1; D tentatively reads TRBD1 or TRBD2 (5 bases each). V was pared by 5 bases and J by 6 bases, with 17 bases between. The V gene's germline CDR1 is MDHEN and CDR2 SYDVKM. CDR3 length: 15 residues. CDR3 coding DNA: TGTGCCAGCAGTCCCCAGGGAAGGGGACCCAATGAGCAGTTCTTC. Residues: CASSPQGRGPNEQFF.

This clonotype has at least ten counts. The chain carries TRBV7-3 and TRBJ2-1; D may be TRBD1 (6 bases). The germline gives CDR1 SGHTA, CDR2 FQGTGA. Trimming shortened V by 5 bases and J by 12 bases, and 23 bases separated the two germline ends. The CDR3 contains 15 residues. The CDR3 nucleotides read TGTGCCAGCAGCCCCGACCGGTCCTGGGGGCAGGGGCAGTTCTTC. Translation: CASSPDRSWGQGQFF.

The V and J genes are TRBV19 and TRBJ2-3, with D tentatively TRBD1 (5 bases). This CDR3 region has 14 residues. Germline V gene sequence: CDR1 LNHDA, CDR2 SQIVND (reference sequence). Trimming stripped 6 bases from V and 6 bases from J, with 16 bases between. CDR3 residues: CASSRTLSGDTQYF. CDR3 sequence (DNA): TGTGCCAGTAGCAGGACACTCTCAGGGGATACGCAGTATTTT.

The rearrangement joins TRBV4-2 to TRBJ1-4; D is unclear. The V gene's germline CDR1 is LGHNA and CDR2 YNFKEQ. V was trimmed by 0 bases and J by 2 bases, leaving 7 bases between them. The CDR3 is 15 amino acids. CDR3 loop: CASSQEGRTNEKLFF. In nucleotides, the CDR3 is TGTGCCAGCAGCCAAGAGGGGAGGACTAATGAAAAACTGTTTTTT.

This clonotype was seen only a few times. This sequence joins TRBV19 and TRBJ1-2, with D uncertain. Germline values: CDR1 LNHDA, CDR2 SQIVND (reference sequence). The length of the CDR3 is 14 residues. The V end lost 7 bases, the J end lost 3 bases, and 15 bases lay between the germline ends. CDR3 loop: CASTHYGVDYGYTF. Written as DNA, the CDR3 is TGTGCCAGTACCCATTATGGGGTGGACTATGGCTACACCTTC.

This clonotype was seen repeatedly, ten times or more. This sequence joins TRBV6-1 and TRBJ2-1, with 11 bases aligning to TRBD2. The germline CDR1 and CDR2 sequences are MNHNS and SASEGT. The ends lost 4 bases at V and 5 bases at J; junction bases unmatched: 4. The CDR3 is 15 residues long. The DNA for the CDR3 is TGTGCCAGCAGTGGGGGACTAGCGGTTAACAATGAGCAGTTCTTC. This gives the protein CASSGGLAVNNEQFF.

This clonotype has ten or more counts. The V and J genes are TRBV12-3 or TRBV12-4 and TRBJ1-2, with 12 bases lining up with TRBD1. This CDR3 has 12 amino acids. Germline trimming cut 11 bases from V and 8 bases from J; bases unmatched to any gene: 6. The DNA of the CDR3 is TGTGCCGTGGGACAGGGGGCTGGCGGCTACACCTTC. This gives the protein CAVGQGAGGYTF.

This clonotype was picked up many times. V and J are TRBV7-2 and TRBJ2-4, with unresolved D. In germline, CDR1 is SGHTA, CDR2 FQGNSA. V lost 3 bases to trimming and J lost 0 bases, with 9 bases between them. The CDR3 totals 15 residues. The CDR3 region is CASSLMPAAKNIQYF. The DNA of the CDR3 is TGTGCCAGCAGCTTGATGCCGGCAGCCAAAAACATTCAGTACTTC. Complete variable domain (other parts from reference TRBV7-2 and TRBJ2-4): GAGVSQSPSNKVTEKGKDVELRCDPISGHTALYWYRQSLGQGLEFLIYFQGNSAPDKSGLPSDRFSAERTGGSVSTLTIQRTQQEDSAVYLCASSLMPAAKNIQYFGAGTRLSVL.

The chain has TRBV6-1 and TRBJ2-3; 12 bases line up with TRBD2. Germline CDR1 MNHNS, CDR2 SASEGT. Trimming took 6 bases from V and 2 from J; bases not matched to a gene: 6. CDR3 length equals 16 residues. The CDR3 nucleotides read TGTGCCAGCAGCATACTAGCGGGAGGTAACACAGATACGCAGTATTTT. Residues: CASSILAGGNTDTQYF.

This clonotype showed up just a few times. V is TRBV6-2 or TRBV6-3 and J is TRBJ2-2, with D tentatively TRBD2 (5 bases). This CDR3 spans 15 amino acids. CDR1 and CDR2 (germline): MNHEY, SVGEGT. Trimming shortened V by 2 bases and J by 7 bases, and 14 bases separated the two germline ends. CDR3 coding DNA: TGTGCCAGCAGTTACCTGGGTAGGGAGAGCGGGGAGCTGTTTTTT. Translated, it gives CASSYLGRESGELFF.

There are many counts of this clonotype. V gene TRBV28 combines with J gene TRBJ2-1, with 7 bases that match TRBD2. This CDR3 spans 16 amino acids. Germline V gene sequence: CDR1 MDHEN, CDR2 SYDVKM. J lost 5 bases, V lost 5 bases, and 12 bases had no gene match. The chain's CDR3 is CASSPPLAELNNEQFF. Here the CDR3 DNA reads TGTGCCAGCAGTCCGCCCCTAGCGGAACTGAACAATGAGCAGTTCTTC.

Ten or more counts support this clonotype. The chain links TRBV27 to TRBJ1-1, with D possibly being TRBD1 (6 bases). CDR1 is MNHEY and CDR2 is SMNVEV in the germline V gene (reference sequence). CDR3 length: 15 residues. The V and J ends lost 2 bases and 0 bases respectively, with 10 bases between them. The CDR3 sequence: CASSLTPGVNTEAFF. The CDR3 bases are TGTGCCAGCAGTTTAACCCCAGGGGTGAACACTGAAGCTTTCTTT.

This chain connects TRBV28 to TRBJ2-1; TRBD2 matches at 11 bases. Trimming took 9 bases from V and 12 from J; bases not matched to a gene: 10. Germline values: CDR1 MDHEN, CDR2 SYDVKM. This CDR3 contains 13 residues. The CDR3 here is CASSGTSGPWQFF. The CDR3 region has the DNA TGTGCCAGTTCCGGGACTAGCGGTCCCTGGCAGTTCTTC.

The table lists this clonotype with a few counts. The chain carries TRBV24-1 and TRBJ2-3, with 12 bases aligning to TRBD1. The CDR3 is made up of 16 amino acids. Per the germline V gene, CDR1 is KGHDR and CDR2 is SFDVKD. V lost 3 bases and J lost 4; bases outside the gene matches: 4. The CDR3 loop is CATSDRGTGGPDTQYF. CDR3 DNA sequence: TGTGCCACCAGTGATCGCGGGACAGGGGGCCCAGATACGCAGTATTTT.

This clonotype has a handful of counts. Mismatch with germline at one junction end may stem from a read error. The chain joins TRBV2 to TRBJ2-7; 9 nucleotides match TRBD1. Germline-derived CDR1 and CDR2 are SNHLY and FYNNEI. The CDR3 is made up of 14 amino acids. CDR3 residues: CASGDQGQGYEQYF. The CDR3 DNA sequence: TGTGCCAGCGGTGACCAGGGACAGGGTTACGAGCAGTACTTC.

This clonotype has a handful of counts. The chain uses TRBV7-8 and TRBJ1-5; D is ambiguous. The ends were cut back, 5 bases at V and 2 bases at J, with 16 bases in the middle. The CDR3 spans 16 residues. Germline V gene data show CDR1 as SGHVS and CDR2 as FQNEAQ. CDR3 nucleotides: TGTGCCAGCAGCCCCCTCGAGTGGAGGGGCAATCAGCCCCAGCATTTT. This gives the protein CASSPLEWRGNQPQHF.

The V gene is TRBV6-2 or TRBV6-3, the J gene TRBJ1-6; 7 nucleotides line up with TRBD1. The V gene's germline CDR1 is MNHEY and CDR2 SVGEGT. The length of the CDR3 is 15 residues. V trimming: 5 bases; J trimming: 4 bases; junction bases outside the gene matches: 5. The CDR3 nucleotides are TGTGCCAGCAGTGCCGGGACAGCGTATAATTCACCCCTCCACTTT. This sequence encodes CASSAGTAYNSPLHF.

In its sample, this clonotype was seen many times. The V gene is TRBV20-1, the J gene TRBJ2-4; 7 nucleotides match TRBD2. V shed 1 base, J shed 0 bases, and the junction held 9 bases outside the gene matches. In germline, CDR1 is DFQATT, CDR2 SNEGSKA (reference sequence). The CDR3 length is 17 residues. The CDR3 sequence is CSARGIRLAVAKNIQYF. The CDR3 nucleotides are TGCAGTGCTAGAGGTATTAGGCTAGCGGTAGCCAAAAACATTCAGTACTTC.

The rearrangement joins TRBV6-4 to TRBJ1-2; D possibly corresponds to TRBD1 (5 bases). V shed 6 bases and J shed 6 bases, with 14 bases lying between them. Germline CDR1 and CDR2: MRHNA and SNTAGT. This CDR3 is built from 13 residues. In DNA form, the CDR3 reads TGTGCCAGCAGAAGCCGGGGGGAAGATGGCTACACCTTC. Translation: CASRSRGEDGYTF.

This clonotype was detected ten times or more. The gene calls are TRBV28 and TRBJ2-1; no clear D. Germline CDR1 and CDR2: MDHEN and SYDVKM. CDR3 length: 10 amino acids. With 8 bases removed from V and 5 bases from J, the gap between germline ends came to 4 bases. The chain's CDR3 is CASGDNEQFF. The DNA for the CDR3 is TGTGCCAGCGGGGACAATGAGCAGTTCTTC.

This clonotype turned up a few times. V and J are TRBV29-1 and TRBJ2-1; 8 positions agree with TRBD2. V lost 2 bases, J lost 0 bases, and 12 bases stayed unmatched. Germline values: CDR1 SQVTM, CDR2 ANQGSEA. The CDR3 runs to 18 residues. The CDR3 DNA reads TGCAGCGTTGAATCCCGCGGGAGGCGGGGCAGCTCCTACAATGAGCAGTTCTTC. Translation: CSVESRGRRGSSYNEQFF.

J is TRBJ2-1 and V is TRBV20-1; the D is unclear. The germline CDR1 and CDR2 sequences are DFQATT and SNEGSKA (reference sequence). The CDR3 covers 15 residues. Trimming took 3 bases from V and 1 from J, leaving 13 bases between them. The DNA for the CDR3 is TGCAGTGCTAGGGACGGACCCGCTTCCTACAATGAGCAGTTCTTC. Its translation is CSARDGPASYNEQFF.